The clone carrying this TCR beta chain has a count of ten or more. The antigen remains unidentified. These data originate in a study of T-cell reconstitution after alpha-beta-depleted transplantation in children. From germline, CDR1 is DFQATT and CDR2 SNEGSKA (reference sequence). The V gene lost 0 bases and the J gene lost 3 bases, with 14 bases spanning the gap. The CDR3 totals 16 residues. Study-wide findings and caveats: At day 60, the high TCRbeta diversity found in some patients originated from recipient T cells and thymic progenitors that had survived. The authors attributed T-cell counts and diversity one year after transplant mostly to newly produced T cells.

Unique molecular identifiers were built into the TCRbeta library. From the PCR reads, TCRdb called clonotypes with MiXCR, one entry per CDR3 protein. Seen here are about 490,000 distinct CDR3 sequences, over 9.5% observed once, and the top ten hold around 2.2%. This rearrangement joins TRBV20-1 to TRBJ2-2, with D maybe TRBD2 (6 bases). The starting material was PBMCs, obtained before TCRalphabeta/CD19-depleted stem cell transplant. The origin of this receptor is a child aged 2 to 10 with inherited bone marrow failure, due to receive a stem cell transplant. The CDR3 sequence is CSARDPWRVDTGELFF. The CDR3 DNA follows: TGCAGTGCTAGAGATCCCTGGAGGGTAGACACCGGGGAGCTGTTTTTT.